What follows are 24 T cell receptor beta chains derived from one specimen sequenced in a study of shared clonotypes between healthy human individuals. Using immunoSEQ multiplex PCR, the repertoire was profiled, and TCRdb retains in-frame clones only, with some absent. The table shows over a million clones, with roughly 96% occurring only once. Sequenced material: naive CD4+ T cells sorted from blood. Subset of the sample: CD45RA+ positively selected. Source of these receptors: a man aged 30 to 39 in good health.

The CDR3 bases are TGCGCCAGCAGCTTTCGACAGGACCTCATGTCGCGGAACTATGGCTACACCTTC. It codes for CASSFRQDLMSRNYGYTF. This sequence joins TRBV5-1 and TRBJ1-2; TRBD1 might be the D (6 bases). Trimming removed 2 bases from V and 2 bases from J, with 22 bases in between. The CDR3 contains 18 residues. Germline loops: CDR1 SGHRS, CDR2 YFSETQ.

The chain couples TRBV18 to TRBJ2-1, with TRBD2 matching over 13 bases. V lost 5 bases to trimming and J lost 5 bases; unmatched junction nucleotides: 6. The CDR3 runs 16 residues. Looked up from germline, CDR1 is KGHSH and CDR2 is LQKENI. The CDR3: CASSSGLAGNNNEQFF. CDR3 sequence (DNA): TGTGCCAGCTCATCGGGACTAGCGGGAAATAACAATGAGCAGTTCTTC.

CDR3 protein: CASSRSGSYTGELFF. The CDR3, as DNA: TGTGCCAGCTCACGTAGCGGGAGCTACACCGGGGAGCTGTTTTTT. This rearrangement joins TRBV18 to TRBJ2-2, with 9 bases aligning to TRBD2. With 4 bases clipped from V and 3 bases from J, the junction kept 3 bases outside the gene matches. The CDR3 consists of 15 residues. Per the germline V gene, CDR1 is KGHSH and CDR2 is LQKENI. Full variable domain (rest looked up from reference TRBV18 and TRBJ2-2): NAGVMQNPRHLVRRRGQEARLRCSPMKGHSHVYWYRQLPEEGLKFMVYLQKENIIDESGMPKERFSAEFPKEGPSILRIQQVVRGDSAAYFCASSRSGSYTGELFFGEGSRLTVL.

The V and J genes are TRBV6-7 and TRBJ1-2; D is unresolved. TRBV6-7 is noted as an ORF with a role that remains uncertain. Trimming took 7 bases from V and 2 from J, leaving 11 bases between them. The CDR3 consists of 13 residues. The CDR3, as DNA: TGTGCCAGCATTTTACCTCGCAACTATGGCTACACCTTC. Its translation: CASILPRNYGYTF.

As DNA, the CDR3 is TGTGCCAGCTCCCGATTAGGGAGCTCCTACGAGCAGTACTTC. Residues: CASSRLGSSYEQYF. V is TRBV28 and J is TRBJ2-7; perhaps TRBD2 as D (5 bases). Trimming took 8 bases from V and 0 from J, leaving 14 bases between them. Germline CDR1 is MDHEN and CDR2 is SYDVKM. The CDR3 runs 14 residues. The entire variable domain, with the rest obtained from reference TRBV28 and TRBJ2-7, is as follows: DVKVTQSSRYLVKRTGEKVFLECVQDMDHENMFWYRQDPGLGLRLIYFSYDVKMKEKGDIPEGYSVSREKKERFSLILESASTNQTSMYLCASSRLGSSYEQYFGPGTRLTVT.

The count of this clone is one. V is TRBV28 and J is TRBJ2-1, with D unclear. Germline-derived CDR1 and CDR2 are MDHEN and SYDVKM. Trimming left V 6 bases short and J 8 bases short, with 14 bases between. The CDR3 extends over 13 amino acids. CDR3: CASSTNLGHEQFF. For the CDR3, the DNA is TGTGCCAGCAGCACTAACCTAGGCCATGAGCAGTTCTTC.

The rearrangement links TRBV5-1 to TRBJ1-4; D is possibly TRBD1 (6 bases). This CDR3 has 14 residues. Trimming left V 4 bases short and J 4 bases short, with 11 bases between. CDR1 and CDR2 from the germline V gene are SGHRS and YFSETQ. DNA for the CDR3: TGCGCCAGCAGCGGAGGACAGTTTAATGAAAAACTGTTTTTT. It specifies CASSGGQFNEKLFF. The whole variable domain, filled in from reference TRBV5-1 and TRBJ1-4, reads KAGVTQTPRYLIKTRGQQVTLSCSPISGHRSVSWYQQTPGQGLQFLFEYFSETQRNKGNFPGRFSGRQFSNSRSEMNVSTLELGDSALYLCASSGGQFNEKLFFGSGTQLSVL.

The chain carries TRBV13 and TRBJ2-7, with 7 bases identical to TRBD1. Per the germline V gene, CDR1 is PRHDT and CDR2 is FYEKMQ (reference sequence). CDR3 length: 14 residues. The V segment lost 6 bases and the J segment 6 bases; nucleotides outside the gene matches: 11. The CDR3 is CASSQADRVAEQYF. The CDR3 nucleotides read TGTGCCAGCAGTCAGGCCGACAGGGTGGCCGAGCAGTACTTC.

The V gene is TRBV6-1, the J gene TRBJ1-1; no firm D call. The CDR3 is 13 residues long. V shed 4 bases and J shed 11 bases, with 17 bases lying between them. From germline, CDR1 is MNHNS and CDR2 SASEGT. The CDR3 is CASSAGANTGAFF. The CDR3 region has the DNA TGTGCCAGCAGTGCTGGCGCCAACACTGGGGCTTTCTTT.

This rearrangement joins TRBV2 to TRBJ2-1; D is ambiguous. Germline CDR1 and CDR2: SNHLY and FYNNEI. The CDR3 is 10 residues long. The V gene lost 4 bases and the J gene lost 7 bases, with 2 bases spanning the gap. The CDR3 coding sequence is TGTGCCAGCAGTGCGAATGAGCAGTTCTTC. Translated: CASSANEQFF.

This chain joins TRBV7-9 and TRBJ1-5; 9 bases fit TRBD1. V lost 1 base, J lost 6 bases, and 4 bases stayed unmatched. There are 15 residues in the CDR3. Per germline, CDR1 SEHNR and CDR2 FQNEAQ (reference sequence). CDR3 sequence (DNA): TGTGCCAGCAGCTTAGGAACAGGGGGCGGTCAGCCCCAGCATTTT. Translation: CASSLGTGGGQPQHF. The complete variable domain, with remaining parts taken from reference TRBV7-9 and TRBJ1-5, reads DTGVSQNPRHKITKRGQNVTFRCDPISEHNRLYWYRQTLGQGPEFLTYFQNEAQLEKSRLLSDRFSAERPKGSFSTLEIQRTEQGDSAMYLCASSLGTGGGQPQHFGDGTRLSIL.

The chain carries TRBV6-1 and TRBJ2-1; D is perhaps TRBD2 (6 bases). Between the trimmed V and J ends, which lost 3 bases and 15 bases, there was a span of 18 bases. CDR1 is MNHNS, CDR2 SASEGT, per germline. The CDR3 sequence is 13 residues long. The DNA of the CDR3 is TGTGCCAGCAGTGAGGAGGGCTACGTAAGGGCGTTCTTC. Protein sequence: CASSEEGYVRAFF.

The chain has TRBV7-2 and TRBJ1-5; a weak D match, TRBD1 (5 bases). Between the trimmed V and J ends, which lost 4 bases and 11 bases, there was a span of 15 bases. The CDR3 contains 13 residues. The germline V gene has CDR1 SGHTA and CDR2 FQGNSA. The CDR3 loop is CASSSGLARAQHF. The CDR3 nucleotides read TGTGCCAGCAGCTCGGGACTGGCCCGGGCCCAGCATTTT.

This sequence joins TRBV11-2 and TRBJ1-5, with 7 bases matching TRBD1. Looked up from germline, CDR1 is SGHAT and CDR2 is FQNNGV. The CDR3 is 15 residues long. V lost 5 bases to trimming and J lost 1 base; unmatched junction nucleotides: 5. CDR3 loop: CASSQGTVSNQPQHF. CDR3 in DNA: TGTGCCAGCAGCCAAGGGACAGTCAGCAATCAGCCCCAGCATTTT.

V gene TRBV6-6 combines with J gene TRBJ1-5; D gene unclear. The CDR3 contains 14 residues. The germline V and J ends were trimmed by 2 bases and 0 bases, with 5 bases remaining between them. The germline V gene encodes CDR1 MNHNY and CDR2 SVGAGI (reference sequence). This chain's CDR3 is CASSYINSNQPQHF. CDR3 DNA: TGTGCCAGCAGTTACATTAATAGCAATCAGCCCCAGCATTTT.

V usage is TRBV27 and J usage is TRBJ2-7; D not certain. Germline-derived CDR1 and CDR2 are MNHEY and SMNVEV (reference sequence). The CDR3 sequence is 13 residues long. With 5 bases removed from V and 4 bases from J, the gap between germline ends came to 12 bases. As DNA, the CDR3 is TGTGCCAGCAGTCCCCGACCTCAATACGAGCAGTACTTC. Protein product: CASSPRPQYEQYF.

This clone showed up just once. This sequence joins TRBV15 and TRBJ2-6, with D unresolved. The CDR3 sequence is 18 residues long. V was cut by 0 bases and J by 0 bases, with 12 bases left in between. In germline, CDR1 is LNHNV, CDR2 YYDKDF (reference sequence). CDR3 nucleotide sequence: TGTGCCACCAGCAGAGACCTAGGACCCAGCTCTGGGGCCAACGTCCTGACTTTC. It encodes CATSRDLGPSSGANVLTF.

The rearrangement links TRBV6-4 to TRBJ2-1; the match to TRBD1 covers 12 bases. Germline CDR1 and CDR2: MRHNA and SNTAGT. The CDR3 loop spans 19 amino acids. Germline trimming cut 5 bases from V and 5 bases from J; bases unmatched to any gene: 16. In DNA form, the CDR3 reads TGTGCCAGCAGTTTCGGGACAGGGGGCCACAGAGCCGCGGACAATGAGCAGTTCTTC. Its translation is CASSFGTGGHRAADNEQFF.

The chain recombines TRBV7-3 with TRBJ2-3, with 7 positions matching TRBD1. The germline CDR1 and CDR2 sequences are SGHTA and FQGTGA. This CDR3 spans 15 amino acids. V shed 4 bases and J 2 bases; nucleotides not matched to a gene: 6. CDR3 loop: CASSSGQLLTDTQYF. The CDR3 bases are TGTGCCAGCAGCTCGGGACAGCTTCTCACAGATACGCAGTATTTT.

The chain joins TRBV6-6 to TRBJ2-7, with TRBD2 as a possible D gene (6 bases). V lost 2 bases and J 4 bases, leaving 15 bases between the germline ends. The length of the CDR3 is 15 residues. CDR1 and CDR2 from the germline V gene are MNHNY and SVGAGI (reference sequence). The CDR3, as DNA: TGTGCCAGCAGTTACGGGACTCACCACCCGTACGAGCAGTACTTC. This gives the protein CASSYGTHHPYEQYF.

The chain carries TRBV6-1 and TRBJ2-5; D is unclear. V lost 0 bases to trimming and J lost 4 bases, with 12 bases between them. The CDR3 loop spans 15 amino acids. Per the germline V gene, CDR1 is MNHNS and CDR2 is SASEGT. The CDR3, as DNA: TGTGCCAGCAGTGAAGCAAAATCTATCGCAGAGACCCAGTACTTC. Protein: CASSEAKSIAETQYF.

The chain couples TRBV7-9 to TRBJ1-3; D is possibly TRBD1 (5 bases). Germline CDR1 reads SEHNR; CDR2 reads FQNEAQ (reference sequence). This CDR3 has 13 residues. The V gene lost 5 bases and the J gene lost 8 bases, with 13 bases spanning the gap. Here the CDR3 reads CASSATAGDTIYF. CDR3 nucleotides: TGTGCCAGCAGCGCGACAGCTGGGGACACCATATATTTT.

The V call is TRBV9, the J call TRBJ2-2; D call uncertain. Trimming pared 3 bases from V and 4 bases from J, leaving 13 bases between. Germline CDR1 SGDLS, CDR2 YYNGEE. The CDR3 is 15 amino acids. The CDR3 region is CASSASSSITGELFF. The CDR3 nucleotides are TGTGCCAGCAGCGCTTCCTCTAGTATCACCGGGGAGCTGTTTTTT.

V is TRBV28 and J is TRBJ1-1, with D maybe TRBD1 (5 bases). The CDR3 contains 11 residues. The ends were cut back, 6 bases at V and 7 bases at J, with 9 bases in the middle. Germline CDR1 is MDHEN and CDR2 is SYDVKM. The CDR3 coding sequence is TGTGCCAGCAGAGTGACAGATGAAGCTTTCTTT. Its translation is CASRVTDEAFF.